This T cell receptor (beta chain) derives from a study of CD8+CD57+ T cells in acquired aplastic anemia. Study-level information: The average for DNA from sorted CD4+ and CD8+ cells was around 3.4 ug. Points from the study as a whole: In common between the patients and the controls were around 30 CD8+ CDR3 sequences.

Trimming pared 5 bases from V and 8 bases from J, leaving 7 bases between. Germline lookup yields CDR1 DFQATT and CDR2 SNEGSKA (reference sequence). This CDR3 is built from 10 residues. Genomic DNA was employed as the template in profiling TCR beta VDJ and CDR3. One entry per CDR3 protein, called by TCRdb with MiXCR from the reads. The table lists more than 150,000 distinct CDR3 sequences, around three fifths of them singletons. Of note for this clonotype: Its specificity is unknown.

The sequence derives from a human donor with severe aplastic anemia or a healthy control (not recorded which). This chain connects TRBV20-1 to TRBJ1-3; no definite D call. Sequenced input: sorted CD4+, CD8+, or CD8+CD57+ T cells (not recorded which) from PBMCs. The CDR3 DNA follows: TGCAGTGCTCGGTGGGACACCATATATTTT. It yields the protein CSARWDTIYF.